These T cell receptor beta chains were read from a single sample in a study of shared clonotypes between healthy human individuals. Clones were sequenced by immunoSEQ multiplex PCR, and TCRdb holds only the in-frame ones, with some missing. The table lists a few million clones, around 94% of them singletons. Sequencing was carried out using naive CD4+ T cells sorted from blood. These receptors were obtained from a man aged 18-30 years in good health. CDR3s include the opening cysteine and the closing phenylalanine or tryptophan. A D gene is named only where the DNA matches it firmly. Not every row has a clone size; where given, it reads once, few, many or a size class.

.,TRBJ1-1,TRBV7-6,TRBD1,CASSLGRQGSEAFF,TGTGCCAGCAGCTTAGGGAGACAGGGTTCTGAAGCTTTCTTT
.,TRBJ2-7,TRBV5-1,.,CASSPDSKSSYEQYF,TGCGCCAGCAGTCCGGACAGTAAGAGCTCCTACGAGCAGTACTTC
.,TRBJ1-2,TRBV6-6,TRBD1,CASIQDRGPRGYTF,TGTGCCAGCATCCAGGACAGGGGGCCCCGTGGCTACACCTTC
.,TRBJ1-3,TRBV11-2,.,CASSPPARNTIYF,TGTGCCAGCAGCCCCCCGGCCCGGAACACCATATATTTT
.,TRBJ2-7,TRBV28,.,CASTLDKVYEQYF,TGTGCCAGCACCCTCGACAAGGTCTACGAGCAGTACTTC
.,TRBJ1-2,TRBV6-5,TRBD1,CASSPTGGNYGYTF,TGTGCCAGCAGTCCGACAGGGGGCAACTATGGCTACACCTTC
.,TRBJ1-5,TRBV7-9,.,CASSIGQLNNQPQHF,TGTGCCAGCAGCATCGGACAGCTGAACAATCAGCCCCAGCATTTT
.,TRBJ2-6,TRBV13,.,CASRGTGYGLSGANVLTF,TGTGCCAGCCGCGGGACGGGGTACGGTCTCTCTGGGGCCAACGTCCTGACTTTC
.,TRBJ2-1,TRBV7-7,.,CASSSLVGGANDEQFF,TGTGCTAGCAGCTCTTTAGTAGGGGGGGCCAACGATGAGCAGTTCTTC
.,TRBJ1-5,TRBV10-3,TRBD1,CAIRPGGVDRGLISNQPQHF,TGTGCCATCAGGCCTGGGGGCGTGGACAGGGGGCTCATCAGCAATCAGCCCCAGCATTTT
.,TRBJ2-6,TRBV19,.,CASSIGVGANVLTF,TGTGCCAGTAGTATCGGGGTCGGGGCCAACGTCCTGACTTTC
.,TRBJ2-2,TRBV6-5,.,CASRTNTGELFF,TGTGCCAGCAGAACGAACACCGGGGAGCTGTTTTTT
.,TRBJ2-3,TRBV5-1,.,CASSLNGNTDTQYF,TGCGCCAGCAGCTTGAACGGGAATACAGATACGCAGTATTTT
.,TRBJ2-7,TRBV2,TRBD1,CASSVDTGGPYEQYF,TGTGCCAGCAGTGTGGATACAGGGGGTCCCTACGAGCAGTACTTC
.,TRBJ1-6,TRBV12-5,TRBD1,CASGYTGASSYNSPLHF,TGTGCTAGTGGCTATACAGGGGCGAGCTCCTATAATTCACCCCTCCACTTT
.,TRBJ2-7,TRBV5-4,TRBD2,CASSLAPTSGGFEQYF,TGTGCCAGCAGCTTGGCCCCGACTAGCGGGGGGTTCGAGCAGTACTTC
.,TRBJ2-2,TRBV18,TRBD1,CASSPGQGATGELFF,TGTGCCAGCTCACCGGGACAGGGGGCCACCGGGGAGCTGTTTTTT
.,TRBJ2-6,TRBV5-5,.,CASSRDGGSGANVLTF,TGTGCCAGCAGCAGGGACGGGGGCTCTGGGGCCAACGTCCTGACTTTC
.,TRBJ2-3,TRBV9,TRBD2,CASSPGLAGGPYTDTQYF,TGTGCCAGCAGCCCGGGACTAGCGGGAGGGCCGTACACAGATACGCAGTATTTT
once,TRBJ2-5,TRBV6-5,TRBD2,CASSSPGLGSIQYF,TGTGCCAGCAGTTCACCGGGACTAGGTAGTATCCAGTACTTC
.,TRBJ1-5,TRBV10-2,.,CASTSWGQDQPQHF,TGCGCCAGCACTTCATGGGGGCAGGATCAGCCCCAGCATTTT
.,TRBJ2-7,TRBV10-2,.,CASSERYEQYF,TGCGCCAGCAGTGAGAGATACGAGCAGTACTTC